Below are 25 T cell receptor beta chains sequenced from a single sample in a study of T cell clones after liver transplantation. Profiling relied on immunoSEQ multiplex PCR, and the TCRdb table lists in-frame clones only, not all of them. Of roughly 120,000 clones in the sample, 90% were seen once. The material sequenced was CD4+ T cells from blood, taken 12 months after liver transplant. These receptors all stem from a human patient who received a liver transplant. Among the T cells, some may be from the graft donor.

The chain links TRBV28 to TRBJ2-2; D is unclear. V was cut by 6 bases and J by 11 bases, with 10 bases left in between. This CDR3 region has 11 residues. Germline-derived CDR1 and CDR2 are MDHEN and SYDVKM. CDR3 region: CASSLKTELFF. The CDR3 DNA reads as TGTGCCAGCAGCCTAAAAACCGAGCTGTTTTTT.

This chain connects TRBV19 to TRBJ1-5, with a weak D call TRBD1 (6 bases). The CDR3 consists of 14 residues. Trimming stripped 5 bases from V and 2 bases from J, with 10 bases between. From germline, CDR1 is LNHDA and CDR2 SQIVND (reference sequence). In DNA, the CDR3 is TGTGCCAGTAGTCAGGGGTCTGGCAATCAGCCCCAGCATTTT. Amino acid sequence: CASSQGSGNQPQHF. Based on the CDR3 plus reference TRBV19 and TRBJ1-5, the full variable domain is DGGITQSPKYLFRKEGQNVTLSCEQNLNHDAMYWYRQDPGQGLRLIYYSQIVNDFQKGDIAEGYSVSREKKESFPLTVTSAQKNPTAFYLCASSQGSGNQPQHFGDGTRLSIL.

The rearrangement uses TRBV4-1 and TRBJ2-5; no definite D call. CDR3 length equals 13 residues. Germline CDR1 MGHRA, CDR2 YSYEKL. Trimming took 1 base from V and 1 from J, leaving 4 bases between them. In DNA form, the CDR3 reads TGCGCCAGCAGCCAAGTTGTCCAAGAGACCCAGTACTTC. Its translation: CASSQVVQETQYF.

The chain is built from TRBV11-3 and TRBJ2-5; 9 bases match TRBD1. With 5 bases clipped from V and 2 bases from J, the junction kept 9 bases outside the gene matches. Germline V gives CDR1 SGHNT, CDR2 YENEEA. The CDR3 length is 16 residues. The CDR3, as DNA: TGTGCCAGCAGCCCACCGGGACAGGGATCACAAGAGACCCAGTACTTC. This gives the protein CASSPPGQGSQETQYF.

The gene calls are TRBV25-1 and TRBJ2-4; D uncertain. The CDR3 spans 13 residues. CDR1 is MGHDK, CDR2 SYGVNS, per germline. Trimming shortened V by 1 base and J by 5 bases, and 6 bases separated the two germline ends. CDR3 nucleotides: TGTGCCAGCAGTGAATGGGAACAAAACATTCAGTACTTC. Translation gives CASSEWEQNIQYF.

The CDR3 region is CASSPSGPSYNEQFF. CDR3 sequence (DNA): TGTGCCAGCAGCCCTAGCGGGCCTTCCTACAATGAGCAGTTCTTC. The V gene is TRBV7-8, the J gene TRBJ2-1, with 8 bases aligning to TRBD2. The junction had 4 bases not matched to a gene; V was cut back by 5 bases and J by 1 base. This CDR3 comprises 15 residues. The V gene's germline CDR1 is SGHVS and CDR2 FQNEAQ.

This clone was observed a single time. The chain recombines TRBV25-1 with TRBJ2-5; maybe TRBD2 (6 bases). Germline CDR1 reads MGHDK; CDR2 reads SYGVNS. Trimming removed 9 bases from V and 5 bases from J, with 16 bases in between. This CDR3 region has 13 residues. DNA of the CDR3: TGTGCCAGTTCTCTCGGGGGTAGCGAGACCCAGTACTTC. Residues: CASSLGGSETQYF.

The chain combines TRBV2 with TRBJ1-2, with unresolved D. Germline CDR1 reads SNHLY; CDR2 reads FYNNEI. Trimming took 6 bases from V and 2 from J, leaving 13 bases between them. The CDR3 covers 14 residues. The CDR3 region is CASSPDFTNYGYTF. The CDR3 nucleotides read TGTGCCAGCAGCCCCGACTTTACCAACTATGGCTACACCTTC.

The CDR3 bases are TGTGCCAGCAGCCCGAACCGGGGAGATACGCAGTATTTT. Its translation is CASSPNRGDTQYF. The rearrangement links TRBV11-3 to TRBJ2-3, with a tentative D call TRBD2 (5 bases). Trimming stripped 5 bases from V and 5 bases from J, with 11 bases between. The CDR3 is made up of 13 amino acids. CDR1 is SGHNT and CDR2 is YENEEA in the germline V gene.

The chain links TRBV19 to TRBJ1-1; weak D call: TRBD1 (5 bases). The V end lost 0 bases, the J end lost 9 bases, and 11 bases lay between the germline ends. The CDR3 extends over 13 amino acids. The germline gives CDR1 LNHDA, CDR2 SQIVND (reference sequence). CDR3 DNA sequence: TGTGCCAGTAGTATAGACCAGGGAGCGAAAGCTTTCTTT. Protein: CASSIDQGAKAFF.

J is TRBJ1-1 and V is TRBV10-3; D is unclear. The CDR3 runs 13 residues. Germline V gene lookup returns CDR1 ENHRY and CDR2 SYGVKD. V was cut by 3 bases and J by 6 bases, with 11 bases left in between. CDR3 region: CAISDLGGAEAFF. The CDR3, as DNA: TGTGCCATCAGTGACCTTGGAGGCGCTGAAGCTTTCTTT.

The rearrangement uses TRBV19 and TRBJ1-5, with D unclear. The CDR3 length is 15 residues. The V end was cut by 5 bases, the J end by 0 bases, with 11 bases between. Germline V gene lookup returns CDR1 LNHDA and CDR2 SQIVND (reference sequence). This CDR3 reads CASSGSPYSNQPQHF. The CDR3 coding sequence is TGTGCCAGTAGTGGCTCGCCCTATAGCAATCAGCCCCAGCATTTT.

This chain links TRBV30 with TRBJ2-1, with D possibly matching TRBD2 (6 bases). The germline gives CDR1 GTSNPN, CDR2 SVGIG (reference sequence). V lost 3 bases, J lost 0 bases, and 15 bases lay in between. The CDR3 is made up of 16 amino acids. The CDR3 coding sequence is TGTGCCTGGAGCGTCCCGGGACTGAGCTCCTACAATGAGCAGTTCTTC. Protein sequence: CAWSVPGLSSYNEQFF.

The chain carries TRBV5-1 and TRBJ1-2; perhaps TRBD1 as D (5 bases). V lost 4 bases and J 4 bases, leaving 11 bases between the germline ends. The CDR3 length is 13 residues. Germline V gives CDR1 SGHRS, CDR2 YFSETQ. CDR3 DNA: TGCGCCAGCAGCCAACGGGGGAGCTATGGCTACACCTTC. Translation gives CASSQRGSYGYTF.

This clone was counted a single time. V is TRBV5-4 and J is TRBJ1-4; 8 bases match TRBD1. The J segment lost 3 bases and the V segment lost 4 bases, leaving 8 bases of the junction unmatched. The CDR3 length is 16 residues. CDR1 is SGHNT, CDR2 YYREEE, per germline (reference sequence). The CDR3 loop reads CASSPDRGLANEKLFF. The CDR3 DNA sequence: TGTGCCAGCAGCCCCGACAGGGGTCTAGCTAATGAAAAACTGTTTTTT. The full variable domain, completed using reference TRBV5-4 and TRBJ1-4, is ETGVTQSPTHLIKTRGQQVTLRCSSQSGHNTVSWYQQALGQGPQFIFQYYREEENGRGNFPPRFSGLQFPNYSSELNVNALELDDSALYLCASSPDRGLANEKLFFGSGTQLSVL.

The gene calls are TRBV4-3 and TRBJ2-1; 9 bases map to TRBD2. Germline V CDR1 and CDR2: LGHNA, YSLEER. The trim removed 0 bases at V and 6 bases at J, leaving 6 bases unmatched. The CDR3 consists of 16 residues. CDR3 amino acids: CASSQEGLAGSNEQFF. CDR3 bases: TGCGCCAGCAGCCAAGAGGGGCTAGCGGGGTCCAATGAGCAGTTCTTC.

This chain connects TRBV27 to TRBJ2-1, with 8 bases fitting TRBD1. CDR3 length equals 13 residues. The V gene's germline CDR1 is MNHEY and CDR2 SMNVEV (reference sequence). J gave up 6 bases and V 5 bases, and 3 bases lay outside the gene matches. CDR3 protein: CASSVQGANEQFF. The CDR3, as DNA: TGTGCCAGCAGTGTGCAGGGGGCCAATGAGCAGTTCTTC.

The chain joins TRBV6-1 to TRBJ2-1; TRBD1 is a possible D gene (6 bases). The V gene lost 6 bases and the J gene lost 9 bases, with 12 bases spanning the gap. The CDR3 contains 12 residues. Germline assignment: CDR1 MNHNS and CDR2 SASEGT. The CDR3 loop reads CASSRGDTEQFF. CDR3 coding DNA: TGTGCCAGCAGCAGGGGAGATACTGAGCAGTTCTTC.

This chain links TRBV30 with TRBJ2-5, with a possible D match to TRBD1 (6 bases). The V gene lost 0 bases and the J gene lost 1 base, with 6 bases spanning the gap. The germline V gene has CDR1 GTSNPN and CDR2 SVGIG (reference sequence). There are 13 residues in the CDR3. The CDR3 DNA is TGTGCCTGGAGTGTAGGGGGCCAAGAGACCCAGTACTTC. This codes for CAWSVGGQETQYF.

CDR3 DNA sequence: TGTGCCAGCAGCTTAGCGCTTCACAGGGGTCGGCAGCAGTACTTC. Its protein is CASSLALHRGRQQYF. The chain uses TRBV7-2 and TRBJ2-7; 7 bases agree with TRBD1. The CDR3 runs 15 residues. Trimming took 0 bases from V and 8 from J; bases not matched to a gene: 10. Germline lookup yields CDR1 SGHTA and CDR2 FQGNSA.

This chain connects TRBV11-2 to TRBJ1-2, with a possible D match to TRBD1 (5 bases). In germline, CDR1 is SGHAT, CDR2 FQNNGV. Trimming pared 0 bases from V and 4 bases from J, leaving 15 bases between. The CDR3 contains 16 residues. CDR3 amino acids: CASSLEAGHRSYGYTF. The CDR3 nucleotides read TGTGCCAGCAGCTTAGAGGCCGGACACAGGAGCTATGGCTACACCTTC. Full variable domain (remainder filled in from reference TRBV11-2 and TRBJ1-2): EAGVAQSPRYKIIEKRQSVAFWCNPISGHATLYWYQQILGQGPKLLIQFQNNGVVDDSQLPKDRFSAERLKGVDSTLKIQPAKLEDSAVYLCASSLEAGHRSYGYTFGSGTRLTVV.

The V and J genes are TRBV28 and TRBJ2-7; D unresolved. Trimming shortened V by 3 bases and J by 1 base, and 13 bases separated the two germline ends. The CDR3 is 15 residues long. Germline CDR1 reads MDHEN; CDR2 reads SYDVKM. DNA for the CDR3: TGTGCCAGCAGTTTCCATCCAAACCCTTCCTACGAGCAGTACTTC. This codes for CASSFHPNPSYEQYF.

V and J are TRBV7-2 and TRBJ2-3; D unresolved. CDR3 size: 15 residues. Germline loops: CDR1 SGHTA, CDR2 FQGNSA. V was clipped by 1 base and J by 0 bases, with 8 bases between them. The CDR3 region has the DNA TGTGCCAGCAGCTTAGGATTCGGAAGCACAGATACGCAGTATTTT. This encodes CASSLGFGSTDTQYF. Combining the CDR3 with reference TRBV7-2 and TRBJ2-3 gives the whole variable domain GAGVSQSPSNKVTEKGKDVELRCDPISGHTALYWYRQSLGQGLEFLIYFQGNSAPDKSGLPSDRFSAERTGGSVSTLTIQRTQQEDSAVYLCASSLGFGSTDTQYFGPGTRLTVL.

This clone was detected only a few times. The chain combines TRBV5-1 with TRBJ1-4, with D hard to call. The germline gives CDR1 SGHRS, CDR2 YFSETQ. V was clipped by 0 bases and J by 1 base, with 16 bases between them. The CDR3 totals 18 residues. The CDR3 is CASSLATTGVGTNEKLFF. The CDR3 nucleotides are TGCGCCAGCAGCTTGGCAACTACGGGTGTCGGAACTAATGAAAAACTGTTTTTT.

This clone was detected only once. This CDR3 reads CASSSEDWKISTGELFF. CDR3 coding DNA: TGTGCCAGCAGCTCTGAGGACTGGAAGATAAGCACCGGGGAGCTGTTTTTT. The chain joins TRBV5-6 to TRBJ2-2, with D maybe TRBD2 (5 bases). The V and J ends lost 3 bases and 4 bases respectively, with 19 bases between them. The germline gives CDR1 SGHDT, CDR2 YYEEEE. The CDR3 runs to 17 residues.